Listed below are T cell receptor beta chains from one sample, sequenced in a study of blood T cell repertoires in COVID-19. Profiled with immunoSEQ multiplex PCR; TCRdb holds only in-frame clones, not every one. The table has about 200,000 clones, around 88% seen once; the top ten hold around 5%. Sequencing was performed on PBMCs or T cells enriched from blood (not recorded which). The receptors were gathered from a man between 35 and 55 years old with acute COVID-19. CDR3s include the opening cysteine and the closing phenylalanine or tryptophan. Expanded clones get a size class; other rows say once, few or many, or leave the size out.

once | 15 | TRBJ2-2 | TRBV6-4 | CASQKTSENTGELFF
NA | 14 | TRBJ1-1 | TRBV29-1 | CSARPAQGGTEAFF
NA | 15 | TRBJ1-2 | TRBV5-1 | CASSLAGTGSYGYTF
NA | 15 | TRBJ1-2 | TRBV19 | CASSIDLSAGVGYTF
NA | 15 | TRBJ1-6 | TRBV7-2 | CASSFRDRAGSPLHF
NA | 19 | TRBJ2-2 | TRBV24-1 | CATSDLPGAERIRSGELFF
NA | 17 | TRBJ2-2 | TRBV19 | CASSPGQSPSNTGELFF
once | 15 | TRBJ2-1 | TRBV25-1 | CASSVQGRTYNEQFF
NA | 12 | TRBJ1-2 | TRBV2 | CASTPSLGGYTF
few | 15 | TRBJ1-2 | TRBV7-2 | CASSPIGQGDYGYTF
NA | 13 | TRBJ2-3 | TRBV10-3 | CAISIEITDTQYF
NA | 16 | TRBJ2-2 | TRBV28 | CASSLGGRARTGELFF
NA | 15 | TRBJ2-1 | TRBV2 | CASTPLGESYNEQFF
NA | 14 | TRBJ2-3 | TRBV7-9 | CASSLAGAGDTQYF
few | 13 | TRBJ1-4 | TRBV7-2 | CASSYRNNEKLFF
NA | 18 | TRBJ2-1 | TRBV5-1 | CASSWSLTGGLKGNEQFF
NA | 14 | TRBJ2-7 | TRBV29-1 | CSVASSRGTYEQYF
NA | 12 | TRBJ1-2 | TRBV11-2 | CASSSPPVVVTF
NA | 18 | TRBJ2-3 | TRBV28 | CASGKGTSGRAVTDTQYF
NA | 15 | TRBJ2-2 | TRBV11-2 | CASSLVRGRAGELFF
NA | 14 | TRBJ2-5 | TRBV4-1 | CASSQVDSQETQYF
NA | 11 | TRBJ2-1 | TRBV19 | CASSISREQFF
once | 16 | TRBJ2-3 | TRBV6-2/TRBV6-3 | CASSQQPTSGRVTQYF
NA | 15 | TRBJ2-3 | TRBV6-1 | CASSDGQGKADTQYF
NA | 13 | TRBJ2-1 | TRBV27 | CASRPTTYNEQFF
once | 14 | TRBJ1-5 | TRBV2 | CASSPTGSNQPQHF
NA | 16 | TRBJ2-6 | TRBV7-9 | CASSLDSGTGANVLTF
NA | 14 | TRBJ2-1 | TRBV27 | CASRTQSSYNEQFF
NA | 12 | TRBJ1-1 | TRBV7-8 | CASSLYRREAFF
NA | 16 | TRBJ2-3 | TRBV11-1 | CASSLGAGDFADTQYF
many | 15 | TRBJ2-1 | TRBV14 | CASRRQGSSYNEQFF
NA | 17 | TRBJ2-5 | TRBV5-1 | CASSLGPGQGERETQYF
once | 20 | TRBJ2-1 | TRBV6-6 | CASSNPLLAGGPGSYNEQFF